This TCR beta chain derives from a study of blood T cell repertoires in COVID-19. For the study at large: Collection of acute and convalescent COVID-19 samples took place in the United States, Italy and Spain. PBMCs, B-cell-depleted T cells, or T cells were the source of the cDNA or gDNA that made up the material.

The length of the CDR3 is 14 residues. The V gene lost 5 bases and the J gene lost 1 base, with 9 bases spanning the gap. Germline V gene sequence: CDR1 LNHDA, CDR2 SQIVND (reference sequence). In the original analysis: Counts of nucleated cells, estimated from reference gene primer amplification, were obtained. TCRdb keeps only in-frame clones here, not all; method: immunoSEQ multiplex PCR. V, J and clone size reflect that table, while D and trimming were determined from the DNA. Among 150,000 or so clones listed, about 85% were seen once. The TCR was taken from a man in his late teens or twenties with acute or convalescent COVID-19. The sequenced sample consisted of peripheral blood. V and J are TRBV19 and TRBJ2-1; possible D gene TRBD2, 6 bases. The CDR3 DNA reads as TGTGCCAGTAGTCCCCGGGGGTCCTACAATGAGCAGTTCTTC. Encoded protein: CASSPRGSYNEQFF.